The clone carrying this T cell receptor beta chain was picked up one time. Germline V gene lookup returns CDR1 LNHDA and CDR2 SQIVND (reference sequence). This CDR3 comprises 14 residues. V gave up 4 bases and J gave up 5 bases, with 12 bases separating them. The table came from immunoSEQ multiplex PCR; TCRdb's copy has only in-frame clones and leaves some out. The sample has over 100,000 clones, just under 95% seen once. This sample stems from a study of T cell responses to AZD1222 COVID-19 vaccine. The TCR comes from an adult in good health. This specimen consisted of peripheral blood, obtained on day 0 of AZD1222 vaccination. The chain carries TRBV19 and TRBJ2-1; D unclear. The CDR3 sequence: CASSNWTDHNEQFF. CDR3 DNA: TGTGCCAGTAGTAATTGGACGGACCACAATGAGCAGTTCTTC.